This entry lists 8 T cell receptor beta chains sequenced from one sample in a study of vaccination effects on CD4 cells after COVID-19. Assay used: immunoSEQ multiplex PCR; TCRdb lists only in-frame clones, some missing. Among fewer than 30,000 clones listed, roughly four fifths were seen once. These TCRs are of unknown antigen specificity. Viral peptide pools were used in the ViraFEST assay to expand antigen-specific CD4+ T cells, and sequencing came afterward. Following culture for about 11 days, CD4+ T cells were isolated. The cohort was immunized with two doses of either the BNT162b2 or mRNA-1273 vaccine. Source: CD4+ T cells from PBMCs cultured with HCoV-NL63 spike peptides, taken after COVID-19 vaccination. These receptors all come from a human donor who received a COVID-19 vaccine. Some clones in this sample may be carry-over from other donors' samples.

The chain has TRBV6-6 and TRBJ1-2; 11 nucleotides align to TRBD1. Germline V CDR1 and CDR2: MNHNY, SVGAGI (reference sequence). The CDR3 runs to 14 residues. V lost 8 bases to trimming and J lost 7 bases; unmatched junction nucleotides: 9. The DNA of the CDR3 is TGTGCCAGCGGAACCGGGACAGGGGGTCCTGGCTACACCTTC. It translates to CASGTGTGGPGYTF.

This clone has only one observation. The V and J genes are TRBV24-1 and TRBJ1-3; 10 bases agree with TRBD1. Germline CDR1 is KGHDR and CDR2 is SFDVKD. J lost 3 bases, V lost 4 bases, and 8 bases had no gene match. This CDR3 has 17 residues. The CDR3 is CATSDRPGTGVGNTIYF. In nucleotides, the CDR3 is TGTGCCACCAGTGACCGTCCCGGGACAGGGGTTGGAAACACCATATATTTT.

The chain employs TRBV3-1 (or the pseudogene TRBV3-2) and TRBJ2-5; D is uncertain. Trimming shortened V by 1 base and J by 4 bases, and 1 base separated the two germline ends. Germline V gene data show CDR1 as LGHDT and CDR2 as YNNKEL (reference sequence). The CDR3 loop spans 11 amino acids. The chain's CDR3 is CASSQAETQYF. In DNA form, the CDR3 reads TGTGCCAGCAGCCAAGCAGAGACCCAGTACTTC.

V gene TRBV6-5 combines with J gene TRBJ2-2; D is unresolved. Per germline, CDR1 MNHEY and CDR2 SVGAGI. The CDR3 covers 16 residues. V was trimmed by 1 base and J by 1 base, leaving 10 bases between them. The CDR3 sequence is CASSYLTGVNTGELFF. The DNA of the CDR3 is TGTGCCAGCAGTTACTTGACGGGTGTGAACACCGGGGAGCTGTTTTTT.

This chain connects TRBV30 to TRBJ1-6, with D tentatively TRBD1 (6 bases). Germline V gives CDR1 GTSNPN, CDR2 SVGIG (reference sequence). The CDR3 consists of 17 residues. V was clipped by 2 bases and J by 7 bases, with 21 bases between them. CDR3 in amino acids: CAWSQGFLRAGNSPLHF. CDR3 DNA sequence: TGTGCCTGGAGTCAGGGGTTCCTCCGGGCCGGCAATTCACCCCTCCACTTT.

The rearrangement joins TRBV28 to TRBJ2-2; 7 nucleotides agree with TRBD2. J gave up 8 bases and V 11 bases, and 11 bases lay outside the gene matches. Germline CDR1 MDHEN, CDR2 SYDVKM. The CDR3 spans 13 residues. CDR3 sequence (DNA): TGTGCCTCAGAGGGAGGGGCGCGTGGGGAGCTGTTTTTT. Translation gives CASEGGARGELFF.

The chain is built from TRBV20-1 and TRBJ2-7; D tentatively reads TRBD1 or TRBD2 (6 bases each). In germline, CDR1 is DFQATT, CDR2 SNEGSKA (reference sequence). V lost 3 bases, J lost 0 bases, and 12 bases lay in between. The CDR3 length is 14 residues. CDR3 sequence (DNA): TGCAGTGCTAGTTCCGGGGGCGCCTCCTACGAGCAGTACGTC. Amino acid sequence: CSASSGGASYEQYV.

The gene calls are TRBV15 and TRBJ2-7, with D possibly TRBD2 on 5 matching bases. V lost 3 bases and J 6 bases, leaving 9 bases between the germline ends. From germline, CDR1 is LNHNV and CDR2 YYDKDF (reference sequence). CDR3 length: 12 amino acids. CDR3 nucleotides: TGTGCCACCAGCAGCCGAGGAGGCGAGCAGTACGTC. This codes for CATSSRGGEQYV.